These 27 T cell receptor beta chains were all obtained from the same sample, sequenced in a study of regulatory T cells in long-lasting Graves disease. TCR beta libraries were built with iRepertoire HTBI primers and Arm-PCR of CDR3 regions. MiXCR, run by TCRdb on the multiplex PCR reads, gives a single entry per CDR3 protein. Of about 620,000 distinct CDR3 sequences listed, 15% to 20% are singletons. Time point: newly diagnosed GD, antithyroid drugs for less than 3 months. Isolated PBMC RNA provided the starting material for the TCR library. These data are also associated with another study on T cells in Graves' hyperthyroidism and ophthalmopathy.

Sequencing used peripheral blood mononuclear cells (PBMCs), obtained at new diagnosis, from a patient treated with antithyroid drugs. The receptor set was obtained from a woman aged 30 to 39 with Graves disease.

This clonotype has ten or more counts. As DNA, the CDR3 is TGTGCCAGCAGTCCCCCGGGACAGGGGAACACTGAAGCTTTCTTT. This translates into CASSPPGQGNTEAFF. The chain employs TRBV6-1 and TRBJ1-1; 9 bases are shared with TRBD1. Losses at the gene ends were 5 bases for V and 1 base for J; bases not matched to a gene: 5. The germline V gene has CDR1 MNHNS and CDR2 SASEGT. The CDR3 runs 15 residues.

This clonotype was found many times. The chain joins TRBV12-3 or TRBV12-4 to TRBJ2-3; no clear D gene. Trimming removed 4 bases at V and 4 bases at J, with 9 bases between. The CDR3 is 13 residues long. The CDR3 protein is CASSSFAADTQYF. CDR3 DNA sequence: TGTGCCAGCAGTTCCTTCGCGGCAGATACGCAGTATTTT.

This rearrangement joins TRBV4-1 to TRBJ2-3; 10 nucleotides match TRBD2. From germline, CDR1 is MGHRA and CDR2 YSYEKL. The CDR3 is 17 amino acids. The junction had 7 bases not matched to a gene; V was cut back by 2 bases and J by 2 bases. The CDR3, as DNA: TGCGCCAGCAGCCAAAAGGGCCTAGCGGGAGTCACAGATACGCAGTATTTT. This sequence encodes CASSQKGLAGVTDTQYF.

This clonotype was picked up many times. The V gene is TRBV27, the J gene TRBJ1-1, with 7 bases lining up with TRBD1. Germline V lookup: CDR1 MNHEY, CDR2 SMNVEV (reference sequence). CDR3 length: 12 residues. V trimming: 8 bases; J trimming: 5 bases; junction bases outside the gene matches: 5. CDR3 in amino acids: CASGTEYTEAFF. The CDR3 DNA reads TGTGCCAGCGGGACAGAATATACTGAAGCTTTCTTT.

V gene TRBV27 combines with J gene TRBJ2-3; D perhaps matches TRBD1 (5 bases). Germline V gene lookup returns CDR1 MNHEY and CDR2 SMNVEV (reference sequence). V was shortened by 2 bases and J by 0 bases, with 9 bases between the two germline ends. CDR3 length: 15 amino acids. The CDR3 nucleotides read TGTGCCAGCAGTTTAAGGGGCGTAAGCACAGATACGCAGTATTTT. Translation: CASSLRGVSTDTQYF.

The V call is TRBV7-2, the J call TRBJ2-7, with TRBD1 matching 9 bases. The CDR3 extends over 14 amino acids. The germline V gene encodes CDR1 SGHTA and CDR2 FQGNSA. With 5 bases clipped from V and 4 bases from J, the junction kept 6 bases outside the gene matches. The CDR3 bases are TGTGCCAGCAGCCGTTCAGGACAGGGGTACGAGCAGTACTTC. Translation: CASSRSGQGYEQYF.

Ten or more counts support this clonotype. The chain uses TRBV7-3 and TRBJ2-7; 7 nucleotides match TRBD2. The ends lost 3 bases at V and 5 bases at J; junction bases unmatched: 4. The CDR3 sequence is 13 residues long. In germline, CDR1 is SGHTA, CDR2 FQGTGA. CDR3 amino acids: CASSFRGGDEQYF. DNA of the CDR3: TGTGCCAGCAGCTTCCGGGGAGGGGACGAGCAGTACTTC.

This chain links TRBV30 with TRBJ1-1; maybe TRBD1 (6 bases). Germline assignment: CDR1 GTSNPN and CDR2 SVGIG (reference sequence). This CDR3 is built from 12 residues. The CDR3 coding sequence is TGTGCATGGGGGCGGGGGGGGACTGAAGCTTTCTTT. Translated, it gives CAWGRGGTEAFF. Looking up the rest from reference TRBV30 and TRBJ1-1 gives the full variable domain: SQTIHQWPATLVQPVGSPLSLECTVEGTSNPNLYWYRQAAGRGLQLLFYSVGIGQISSEVPQNLSASRPQDRQFILSSKKLLLSDSGFYLCAWGRGGTEAFFGQGTRLTVV.

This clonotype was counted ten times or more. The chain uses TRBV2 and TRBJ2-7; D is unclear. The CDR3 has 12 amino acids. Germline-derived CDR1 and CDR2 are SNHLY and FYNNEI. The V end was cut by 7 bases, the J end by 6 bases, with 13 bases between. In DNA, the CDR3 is TGTGCCAGCAACTCTGGCGTTTCCGAGCAGTACTTC. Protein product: CASNSGVSEQYF.

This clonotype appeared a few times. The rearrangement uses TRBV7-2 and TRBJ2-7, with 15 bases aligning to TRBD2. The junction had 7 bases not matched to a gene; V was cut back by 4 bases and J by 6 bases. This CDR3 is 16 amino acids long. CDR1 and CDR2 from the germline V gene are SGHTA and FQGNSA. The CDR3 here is CASSSRGLAGGGEQYF. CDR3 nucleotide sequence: TGTGCCAGCAGCTCCCGAGGACTAGCGGGAGGGGGCGAGCAGTACTTC. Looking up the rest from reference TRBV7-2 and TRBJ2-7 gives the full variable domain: GAGVSQSPSNKVTEKGKDVELRCDPISGHTALYWYRQSLGQGLEFLIYFQGNSAPDKSGLPSDRFSAERTGGSVSTLTIQRTQQEDSAVYLCASSSRGLAGGGEQYFGPGTRLTVT.

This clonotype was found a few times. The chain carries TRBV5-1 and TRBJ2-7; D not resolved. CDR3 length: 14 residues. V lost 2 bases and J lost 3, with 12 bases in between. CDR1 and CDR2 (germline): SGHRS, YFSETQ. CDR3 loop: CASSFSQADYEQYF. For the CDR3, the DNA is TGCGCCAGCAGCTTCTCCCAAGCCGACTACGAGCAGTACTTC.

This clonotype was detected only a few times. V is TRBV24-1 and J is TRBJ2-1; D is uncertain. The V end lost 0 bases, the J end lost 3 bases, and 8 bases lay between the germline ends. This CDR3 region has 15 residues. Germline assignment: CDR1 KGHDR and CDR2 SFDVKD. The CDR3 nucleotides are TGTGCCACCAGTGATTTGCAAAGGGACTACAATGAGCAGTTCTTC. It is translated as CATSDLQRDYNEQFF.

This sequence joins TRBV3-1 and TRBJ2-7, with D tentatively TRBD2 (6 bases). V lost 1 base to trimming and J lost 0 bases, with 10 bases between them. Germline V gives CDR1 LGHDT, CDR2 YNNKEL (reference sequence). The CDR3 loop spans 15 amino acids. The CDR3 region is CASSQAFSGSYEQYF. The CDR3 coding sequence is TGTGCCAGCAGCCAAGCCTTTAGCGGCTCCTACGAGCAGTACTTC.

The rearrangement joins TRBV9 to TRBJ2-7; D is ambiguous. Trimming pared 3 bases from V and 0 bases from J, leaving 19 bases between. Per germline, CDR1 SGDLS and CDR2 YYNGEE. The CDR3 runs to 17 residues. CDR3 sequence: CASSAAEWAPSSYEQYF. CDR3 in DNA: TGTGCCAGCAGCGCAGCTGAATGGGCCCCTAGCTCCTACGAGCAGTACTTC.

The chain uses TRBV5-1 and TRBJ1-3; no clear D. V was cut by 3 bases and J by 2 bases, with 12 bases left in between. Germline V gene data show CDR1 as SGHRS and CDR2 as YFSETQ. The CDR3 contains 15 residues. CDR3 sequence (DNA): TGCGCCAGCAGCTCAGCGGCAGGCGCTGGAAACACCATATATTTT. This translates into CASSSAAGAGNTIYF.

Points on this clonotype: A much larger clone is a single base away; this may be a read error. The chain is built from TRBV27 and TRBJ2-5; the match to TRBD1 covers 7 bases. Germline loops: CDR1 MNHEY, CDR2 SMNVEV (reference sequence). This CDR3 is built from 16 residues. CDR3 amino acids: CASRQFSRDRQEAQYF. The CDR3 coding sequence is TGTGCCAGCCGTCAGTTTTCCCGGGACAGACAAGAGGCCCAGTACTTC.

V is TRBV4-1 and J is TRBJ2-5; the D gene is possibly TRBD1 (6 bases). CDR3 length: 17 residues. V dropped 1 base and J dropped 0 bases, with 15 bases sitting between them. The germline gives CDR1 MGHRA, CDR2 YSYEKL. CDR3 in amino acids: CASSQGRDIWYQETQYF. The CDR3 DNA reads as TGCGCCAGCAGCCAAGGACGGGACATCTGGTACCAAGAGACCCAGTACTTC.

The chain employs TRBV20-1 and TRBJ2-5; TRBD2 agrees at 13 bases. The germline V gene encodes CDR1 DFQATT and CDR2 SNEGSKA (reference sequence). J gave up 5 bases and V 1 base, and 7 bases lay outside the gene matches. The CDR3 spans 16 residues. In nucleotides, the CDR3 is TGCAGTGCTAGAGTCCAACTAGCGGGAGGGCGTGAGACCCAGTACTTC. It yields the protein CSARVQLAGGRETQYF.

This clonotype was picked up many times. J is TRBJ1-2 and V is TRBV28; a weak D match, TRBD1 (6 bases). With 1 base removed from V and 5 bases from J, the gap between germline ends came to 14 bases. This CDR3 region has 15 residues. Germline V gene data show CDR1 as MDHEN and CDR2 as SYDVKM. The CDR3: CASSLYSPGAYGYTF. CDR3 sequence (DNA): TGTGCCAGCAGTTTATATAGTCCAGGGGCTTATGGCTACACCTTC.

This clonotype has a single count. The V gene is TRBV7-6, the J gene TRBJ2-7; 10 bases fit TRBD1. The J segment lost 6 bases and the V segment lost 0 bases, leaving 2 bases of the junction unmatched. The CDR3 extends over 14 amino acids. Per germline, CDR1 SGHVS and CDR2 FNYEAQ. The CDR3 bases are TGTGCCAGCAGCTTAGCAAGGGACAGGGGCGAGCAGTACTTC. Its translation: CASSLARDRGEQYF.

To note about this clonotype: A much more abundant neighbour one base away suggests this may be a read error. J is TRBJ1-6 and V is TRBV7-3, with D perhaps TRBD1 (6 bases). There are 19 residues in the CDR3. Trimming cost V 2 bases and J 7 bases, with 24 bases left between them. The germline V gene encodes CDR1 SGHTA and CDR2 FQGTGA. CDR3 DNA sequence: TGTGCCAGCAGCTTATTCGGCCGGGGCAGGGGATTTGAGAATTCACCCCTCCACTTT. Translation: CASSLFGRGRGFENSPLHF.

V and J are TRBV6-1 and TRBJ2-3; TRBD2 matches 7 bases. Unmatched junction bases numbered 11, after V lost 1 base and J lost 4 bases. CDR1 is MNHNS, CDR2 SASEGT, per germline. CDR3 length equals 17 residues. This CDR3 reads CASSEEGTSAPPDTQYF. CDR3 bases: TGTGCCAGCAGTGAAGAAGGTACTAGCGCCCCGCCAGATACGCAGTATTTT.

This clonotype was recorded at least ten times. The CDR3 coding sequence is TGTGCCAGCAGCTTCGGGACAGAAACCTACGAGCAGTACTTC. Amino acid sequence: CASSFGTETYEQYF. The V gene is TRBV11-1, the J gene TRBJ2-7; 7 nucleotides match TRBD1. Germline-derived CDR1 and CDR2 are SGHAT and FQDESV (reference sequence). The V gene end was trimmed by 3 bases and the J gene end by 2 bases; junction bases not matched to a gene: 4. This CDR3 is built from 14 residues. The whole variable domain, remainder taken from reference TRBV11-1 and TRBJ2-7, is EAEVAQSPRYKITEKSQAVAFWCDPISGHATLYWYRQILGQGPELLVQFQDESVVDDSQLPKDRFSAERLKGVDSTLKIQPAELGDSAMYLCASSFGTETYEQYFGPGTRLTVT.

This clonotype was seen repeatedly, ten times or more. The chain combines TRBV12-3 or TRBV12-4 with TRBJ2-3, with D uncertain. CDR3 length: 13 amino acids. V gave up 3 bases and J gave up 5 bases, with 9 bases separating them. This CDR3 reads CASSFRRRDTQYF. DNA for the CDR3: TGTGCCAGCAGTTTTCGGCGACGAGATACGCAGTATTTT.

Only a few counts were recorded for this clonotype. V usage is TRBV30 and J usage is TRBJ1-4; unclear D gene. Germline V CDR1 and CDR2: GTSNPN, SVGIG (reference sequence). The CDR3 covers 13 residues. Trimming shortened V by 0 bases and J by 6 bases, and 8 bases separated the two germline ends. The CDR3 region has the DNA TGTGCCTGGAGTGTCTTTGGGCATGAAAAACTGTTTTTT. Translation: CAWSVFGHEKLFF.

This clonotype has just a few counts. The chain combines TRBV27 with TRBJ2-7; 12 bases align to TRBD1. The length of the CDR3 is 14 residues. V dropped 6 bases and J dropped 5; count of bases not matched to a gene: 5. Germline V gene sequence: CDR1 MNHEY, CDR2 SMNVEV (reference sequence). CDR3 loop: CASRRDRGHDEQYF. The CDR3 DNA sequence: TGTGCCAGCAGACGGGACAGGGGGCATGACGAGCAGTACTTC.

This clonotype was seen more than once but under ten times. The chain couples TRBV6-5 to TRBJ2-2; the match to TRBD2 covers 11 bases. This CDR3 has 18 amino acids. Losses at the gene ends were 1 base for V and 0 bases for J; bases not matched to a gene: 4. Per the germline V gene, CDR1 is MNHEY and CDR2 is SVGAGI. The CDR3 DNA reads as TGTGCCAGCAGTTACTTCGGACTAGCGGGTACGAACACCGGGGAGCTGTTTTTT. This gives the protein CASSYFGLAGTNTGELFF.